The clone carrying this T cell receptor beta chain came up many times. This specimen comes from a study of neurological immune-mediated disorders. Time point denoted: longitudinal time-point 3. Over 170 million TCR-beta sequences from 15-18 subjects came from every sequencing run. TCRdb independently ran MiXCR on the 5' RACE reads; one entry per CDR3 protein. The sample includes about 81,000 distinct CDR3 sequences, around 4% of them seen just once. The germline V and J ends were trimmed by 0 bases and 6 bases, with 7 bases remaining between them. Looked up from germline, CDR1 is SGDLS and CDR2 is YYNGEE. The CDR3 sequence is 13 residues long.

Sequenced material: PBMCs. The TCR sequence derives from a woman aged 60-75 years with multiple sclerosis. J is TRBJ2-1 and V is TRBV9, with D possibly TRBD2 on 6 matching bases. CDR3 coding DNA: TGTGCCAGCAGCGTAGCGGGGGTCAATGAGCAGTTCTTC. Encoded protein: CASSVAGVNEQFF.